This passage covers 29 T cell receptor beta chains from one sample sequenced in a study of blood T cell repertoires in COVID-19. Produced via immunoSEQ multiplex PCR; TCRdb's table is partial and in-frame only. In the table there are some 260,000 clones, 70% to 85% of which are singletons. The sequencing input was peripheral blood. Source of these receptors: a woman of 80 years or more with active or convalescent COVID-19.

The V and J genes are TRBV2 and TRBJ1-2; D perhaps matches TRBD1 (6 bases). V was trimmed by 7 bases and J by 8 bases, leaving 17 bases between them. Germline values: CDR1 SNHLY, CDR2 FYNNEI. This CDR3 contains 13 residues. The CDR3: CASIQQGLGGYTF. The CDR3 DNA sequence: TGTGCCAGCATACAACAGGGTTTAGGAGGCTACACCTTC.

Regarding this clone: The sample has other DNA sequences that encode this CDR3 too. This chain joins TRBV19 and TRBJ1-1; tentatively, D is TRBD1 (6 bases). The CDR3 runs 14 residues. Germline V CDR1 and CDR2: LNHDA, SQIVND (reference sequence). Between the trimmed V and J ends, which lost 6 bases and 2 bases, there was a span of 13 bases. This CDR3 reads CASSLGQINTEAFF. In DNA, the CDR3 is TGTGCCAGTAGCCTCGGACAGATAAACACTGAAGCTTTCTTT. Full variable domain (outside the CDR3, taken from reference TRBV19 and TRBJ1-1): DGGITQSPKYLFRKEGQNVTLSCEQNLNHDAMYWYRQDPGQGLRLIYYSQIVNDFQKGDIAEGYSVSREKKESFPLTVTSAQKNPTAFYLCASSLGQINTEAFFGQGTRLTVV.

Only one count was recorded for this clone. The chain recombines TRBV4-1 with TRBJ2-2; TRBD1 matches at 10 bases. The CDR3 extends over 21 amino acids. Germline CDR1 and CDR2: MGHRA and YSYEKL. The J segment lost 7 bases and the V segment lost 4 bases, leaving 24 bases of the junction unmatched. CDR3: CASSLAFLGTGDRGGVGELFF. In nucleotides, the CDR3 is TGCGCCAGCAGCCTGGCCTTCCTAGGAACAGGGGACAGGGGAGGGGTCGGGGAGCTGTTTTTT.

The DNA of the CDR3 is TGTGCCAGCAGCTTGATGGATAGCGGGGGGACCGGAAGGAACACCGGGGAGCTGTTTTTT. This sequence encodes CASSLMDSGGTGRNTGELFF. V and J are TRBV5-5 and TRBJ2-2; TRBD2 aligns across 10 bases. The V and J ends lost 1 base and 1 base, in that order; junction bases with no gene match: 13. The CDR3 is made up of 20 amino acids. Germline values: CDR1 SGHKS, CDR2 YYEKEE (reference sequence).

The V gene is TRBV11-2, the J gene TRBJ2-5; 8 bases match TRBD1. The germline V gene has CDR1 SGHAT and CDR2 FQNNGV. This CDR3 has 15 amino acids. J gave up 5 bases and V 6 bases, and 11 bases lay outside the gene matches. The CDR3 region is CASRKSAGGRETQYF. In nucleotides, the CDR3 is TGTGCCAGCAGAAAGTCCGCAGGGGGCCGGGAGACCCAGTACTTC.

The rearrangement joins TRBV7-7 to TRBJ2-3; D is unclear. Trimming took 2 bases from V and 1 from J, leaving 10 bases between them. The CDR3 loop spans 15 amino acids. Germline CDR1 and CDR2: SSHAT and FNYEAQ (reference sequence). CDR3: CASSLSDGGTDTQYF. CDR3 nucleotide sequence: TGTGCCAGCAGCTTAAGCGACGGAGGCACAGATACGCAGTATTTT.

In DNA, the CDR3 is TGTGCCAGCAGTTACTCCGGGTCCCTTGAAGCTTTCTTT. Its protein is CASSYSGSLEAFF. This chain links TRBV6-5 with TRBJ1-1, with D unclear. In germline, CDR1 is MNHEY, CDR2 SVGAGI. V lost 0 bases, J lost 7 bases, and 9 bases lay in between. The CDR3 has 13 residues.

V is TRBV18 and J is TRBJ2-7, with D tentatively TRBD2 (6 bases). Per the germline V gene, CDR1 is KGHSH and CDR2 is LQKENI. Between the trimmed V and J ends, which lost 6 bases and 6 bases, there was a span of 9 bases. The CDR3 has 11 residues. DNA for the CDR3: TGTGCCAGCTCCCCGCGGGGCGAGCAGTACTTC. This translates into CASSPRGEQYF.

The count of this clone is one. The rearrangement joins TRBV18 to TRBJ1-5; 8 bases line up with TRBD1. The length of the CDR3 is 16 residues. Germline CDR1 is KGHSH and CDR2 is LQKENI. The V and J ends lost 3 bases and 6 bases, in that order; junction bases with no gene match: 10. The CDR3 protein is CASSPQGTGRIQPQHF. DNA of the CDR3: TGTGCCAGCTCACCTCAGGGGACAGGCCGGATTCAGCCCCAGCATTTT.

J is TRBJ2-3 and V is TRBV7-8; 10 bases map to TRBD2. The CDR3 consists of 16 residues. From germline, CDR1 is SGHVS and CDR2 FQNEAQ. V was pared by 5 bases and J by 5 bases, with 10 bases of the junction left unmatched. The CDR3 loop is CASSHKRLAGGDTQYF. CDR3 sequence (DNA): TGTGCCAGCAGCCATAAAAGACTAGCGGGTGGAGATACGCAGTATTTT.

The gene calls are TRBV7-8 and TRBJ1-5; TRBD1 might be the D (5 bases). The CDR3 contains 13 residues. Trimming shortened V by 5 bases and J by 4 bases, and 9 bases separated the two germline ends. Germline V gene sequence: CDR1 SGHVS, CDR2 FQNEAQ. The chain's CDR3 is CASSPGQNQPQHF. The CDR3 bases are TGTGCCAGCAGCCCAGGGCAGAATCAGCCCCAGCATTTT.

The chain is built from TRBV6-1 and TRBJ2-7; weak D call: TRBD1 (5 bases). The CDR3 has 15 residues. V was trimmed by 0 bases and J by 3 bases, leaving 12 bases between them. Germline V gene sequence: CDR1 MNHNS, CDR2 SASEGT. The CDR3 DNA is TGTGCCAGCAGTGAAGCTAGGACATTAGTCTACGAGCAGTACTTC. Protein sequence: CASSEARTLVYEQYF.

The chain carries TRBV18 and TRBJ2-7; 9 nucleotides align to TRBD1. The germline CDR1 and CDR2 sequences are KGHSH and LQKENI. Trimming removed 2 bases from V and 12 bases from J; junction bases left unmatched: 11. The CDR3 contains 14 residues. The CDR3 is CASSPTGQGFSWYF. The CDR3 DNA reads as TGTGCCAGCTCACCAACCGGACAGGGGTTTAGTTGGTACTTC.

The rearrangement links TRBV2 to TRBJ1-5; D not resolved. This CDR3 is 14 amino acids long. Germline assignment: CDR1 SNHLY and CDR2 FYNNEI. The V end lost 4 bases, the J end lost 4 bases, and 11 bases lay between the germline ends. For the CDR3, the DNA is TGTGCCAGCAGTGCATGGAGTCGAAATCAGCCCCAGCATTTT. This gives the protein CASSAWSRNQPQHF.

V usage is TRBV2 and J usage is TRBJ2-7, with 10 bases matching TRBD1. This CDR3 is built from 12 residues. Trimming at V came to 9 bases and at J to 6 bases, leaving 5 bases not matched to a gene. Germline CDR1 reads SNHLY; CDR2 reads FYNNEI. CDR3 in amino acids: CASGDRGREQYF. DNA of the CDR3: TGTGCCAGTGGAGACAGGGGGCGCGAGCAGTACTTC.

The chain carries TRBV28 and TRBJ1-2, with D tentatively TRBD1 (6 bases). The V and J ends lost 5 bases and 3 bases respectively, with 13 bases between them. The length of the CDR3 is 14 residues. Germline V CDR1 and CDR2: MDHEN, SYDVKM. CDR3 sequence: CASSPSYRDYGYTF. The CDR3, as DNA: TGTGCCAGCAGTCCATCCTACAGGGACTATGGCTACACCTTC.

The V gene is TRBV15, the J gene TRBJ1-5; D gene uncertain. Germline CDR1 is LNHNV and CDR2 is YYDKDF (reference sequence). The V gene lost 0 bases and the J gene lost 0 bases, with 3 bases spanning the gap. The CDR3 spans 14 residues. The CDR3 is CATSRDNSNQPQHF. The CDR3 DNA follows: TGTGCCACCAGCAGAGATAATAGCAATCAGCCCCAGCATTTT.

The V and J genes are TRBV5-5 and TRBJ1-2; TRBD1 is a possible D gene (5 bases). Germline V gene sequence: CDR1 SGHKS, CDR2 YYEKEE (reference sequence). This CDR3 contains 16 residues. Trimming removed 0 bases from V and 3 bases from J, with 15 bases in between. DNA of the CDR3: TGTGCCAGCAGCTTGGATGGGAGGGGTTGGGACTATGGCTACACCTTC. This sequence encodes CASSLDGRGWDYGYTF.

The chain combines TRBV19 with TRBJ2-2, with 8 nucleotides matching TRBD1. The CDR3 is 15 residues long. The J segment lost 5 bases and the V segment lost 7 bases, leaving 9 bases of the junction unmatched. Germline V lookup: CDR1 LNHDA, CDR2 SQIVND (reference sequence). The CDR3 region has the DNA TGTGCCAGTACCGGACAGGGCGTTTGGACCGGGGAGCTGTTTTTT. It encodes CASTGQGVWTGELFF.

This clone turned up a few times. CDR3 DNA sequence: TGCGCCAGCAGCGTCGCAGGGACAGGGCCCACTGAAGCTTTCTTT. It yields the protein CASSVAGTGPTEAFF. The rearrangement links TRBV5-1 to TRBJ1-1; 9 bases agree with TRBD1. Germline assignment: CDR1 SGHRS and CDR2 YFSETQ. The trim removed 4 bases at V and 4 bases at J, leaving 8 bases unmatched. This CDR3 contains 15 residues.

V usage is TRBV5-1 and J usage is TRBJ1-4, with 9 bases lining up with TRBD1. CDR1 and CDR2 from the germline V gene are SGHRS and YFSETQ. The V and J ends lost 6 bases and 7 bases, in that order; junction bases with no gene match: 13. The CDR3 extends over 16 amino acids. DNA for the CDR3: TGCGCCAGCACCTTTTTACCCGGGACAGGGATTGAAAAACTGTTTTTT. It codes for CASTFLPGTGIEKLFF.

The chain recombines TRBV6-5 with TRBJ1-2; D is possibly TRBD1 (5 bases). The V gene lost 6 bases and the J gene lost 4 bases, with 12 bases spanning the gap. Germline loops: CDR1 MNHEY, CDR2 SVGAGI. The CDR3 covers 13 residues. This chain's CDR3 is CASRLTESYGYTF. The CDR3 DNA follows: TGTGCCAGCAGACTGACAGAGTCCTATGGCTACACCTTC.

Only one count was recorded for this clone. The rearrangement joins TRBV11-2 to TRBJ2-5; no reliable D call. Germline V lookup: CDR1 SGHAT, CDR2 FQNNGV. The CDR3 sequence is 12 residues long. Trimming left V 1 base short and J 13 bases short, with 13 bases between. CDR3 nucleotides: TGTGCCAGCAGCTTAGGGGTGGAGAGTCCGTACTTC. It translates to CASSLGVESPYF.

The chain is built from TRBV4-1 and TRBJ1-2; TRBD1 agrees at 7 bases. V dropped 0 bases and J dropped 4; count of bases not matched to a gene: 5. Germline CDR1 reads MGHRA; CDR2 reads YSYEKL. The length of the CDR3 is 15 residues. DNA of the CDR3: TGCGCCAGCAGCCAAGATAGTGGGGACAGCTATGGCTACACCTTC. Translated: CASSQDSGDSYGYTF.

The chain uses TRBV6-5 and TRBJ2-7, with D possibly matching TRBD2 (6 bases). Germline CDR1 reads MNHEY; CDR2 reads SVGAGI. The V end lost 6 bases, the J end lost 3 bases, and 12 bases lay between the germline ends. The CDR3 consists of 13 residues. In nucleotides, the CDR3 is TGTGCCAGCAGAGTCAGGGAGGACTACGAGCAGTACTTC. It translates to CASRVREDYEQYF.

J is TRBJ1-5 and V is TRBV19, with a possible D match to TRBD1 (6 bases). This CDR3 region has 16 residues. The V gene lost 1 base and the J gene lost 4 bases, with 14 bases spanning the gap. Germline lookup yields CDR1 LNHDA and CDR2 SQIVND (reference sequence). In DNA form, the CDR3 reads TGTGCCAGTAGTATAGTTGCCGGGACATATAATCAGCCCCAGCATTTT. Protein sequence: CASSIVAGTYNQPQHF.

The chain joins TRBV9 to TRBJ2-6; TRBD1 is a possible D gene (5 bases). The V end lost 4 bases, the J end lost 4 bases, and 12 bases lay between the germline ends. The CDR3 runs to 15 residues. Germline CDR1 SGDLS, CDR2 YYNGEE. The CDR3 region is CASSPPGMGANVLTF. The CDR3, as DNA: TGTGCCAGCAGCCCCCCAGGGATGGGGGCCAACGTCCTGACTTTC.

CDR3 protein: CASSGQGPYNEQFF. The CDR3 DNA follows: TGTGCCAGCAGTGGACAGGGACCCTACAATGAGCAGTTCTTC. V usage is TRBV2 and J usage is TRBJ2-1; 7 nucleotides match TRBD1. The CDR3 runs 14 residues. The germline gives CDR1 SNHLY, CDR2 FYNNEI. V lost 4 bases and J lost 2; bases outside the gene matches: 2.

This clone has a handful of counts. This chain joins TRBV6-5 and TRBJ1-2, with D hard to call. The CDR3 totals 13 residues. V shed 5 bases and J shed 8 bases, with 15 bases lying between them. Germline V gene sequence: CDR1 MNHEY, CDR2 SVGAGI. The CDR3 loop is CASSQTLLWGYTF. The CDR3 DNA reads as TGTGCCAGCAGTCAGACACTCTTGTGGGGCTACACCTTC.